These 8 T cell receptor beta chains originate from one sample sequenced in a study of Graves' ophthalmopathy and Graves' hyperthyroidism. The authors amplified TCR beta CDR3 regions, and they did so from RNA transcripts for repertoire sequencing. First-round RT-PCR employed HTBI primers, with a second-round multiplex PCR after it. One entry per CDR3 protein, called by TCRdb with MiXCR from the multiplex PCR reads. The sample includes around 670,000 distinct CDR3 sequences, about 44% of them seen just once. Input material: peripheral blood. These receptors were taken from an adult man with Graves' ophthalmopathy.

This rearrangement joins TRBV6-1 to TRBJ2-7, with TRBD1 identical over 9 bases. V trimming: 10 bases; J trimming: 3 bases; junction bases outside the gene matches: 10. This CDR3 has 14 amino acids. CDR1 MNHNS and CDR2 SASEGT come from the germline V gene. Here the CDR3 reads CATLDQDRGYEQYF. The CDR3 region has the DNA TGTGCCACTTTAGACCAGGACAGGGGCTACGAGCAGTACTTC.

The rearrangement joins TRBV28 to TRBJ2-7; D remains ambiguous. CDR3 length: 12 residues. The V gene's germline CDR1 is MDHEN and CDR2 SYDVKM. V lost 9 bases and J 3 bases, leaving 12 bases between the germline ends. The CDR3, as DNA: TGTGCCAGTAGGACGCAGGTCTACGAGCAGTACTTC. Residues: CASRTQVYEQYF.

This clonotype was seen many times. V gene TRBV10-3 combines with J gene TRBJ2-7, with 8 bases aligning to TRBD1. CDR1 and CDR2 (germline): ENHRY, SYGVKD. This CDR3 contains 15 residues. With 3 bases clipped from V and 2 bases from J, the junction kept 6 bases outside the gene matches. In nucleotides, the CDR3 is TGTGCCATCAGTGACGGACAGGGTAGCACCTACGAGCAGTACTTC. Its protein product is CAISDGQGSTYEQYF.

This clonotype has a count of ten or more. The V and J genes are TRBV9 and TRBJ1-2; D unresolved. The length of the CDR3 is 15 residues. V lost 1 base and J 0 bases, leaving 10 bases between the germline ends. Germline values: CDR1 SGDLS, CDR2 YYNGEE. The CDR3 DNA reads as TGTGCCAGCAGCGTAAACGGTTTAGCTAACTATGGCTACACCTTC. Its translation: CASSVNGLANYGYTF.

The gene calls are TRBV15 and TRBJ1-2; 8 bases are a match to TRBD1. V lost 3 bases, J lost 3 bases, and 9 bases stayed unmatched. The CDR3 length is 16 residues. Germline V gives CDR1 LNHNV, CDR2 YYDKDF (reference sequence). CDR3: CATSSFPSQGDYGYTF. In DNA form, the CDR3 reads TGTGCCACCAGCAGCTTCCCGTCACAGGGGGACTATGGCTACACCTTC.

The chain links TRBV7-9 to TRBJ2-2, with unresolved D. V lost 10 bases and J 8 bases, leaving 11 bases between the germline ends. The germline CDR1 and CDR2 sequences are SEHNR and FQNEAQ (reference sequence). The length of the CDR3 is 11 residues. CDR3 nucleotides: TGTGCCATCAGTTCCAGGGGGGAGCTGTTTTTT. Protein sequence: CAISSRGELFF.

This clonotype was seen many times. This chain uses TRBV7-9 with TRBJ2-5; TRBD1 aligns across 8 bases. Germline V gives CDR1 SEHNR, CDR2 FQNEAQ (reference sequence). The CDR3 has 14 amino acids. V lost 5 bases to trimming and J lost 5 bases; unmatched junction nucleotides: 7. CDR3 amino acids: CASSPRQGWETQYF. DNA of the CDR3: TGTGCCAGCAGCCCCAGACAGGGGTGGGAGACCCAGTACTTC. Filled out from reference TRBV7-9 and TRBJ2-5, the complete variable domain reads DTGVSQNPRHKITKRGQNVTFRCDPISEHNRLYWYRQTLGQGPEFLTYFQNEAQLEKSRLLSDRFSAERPKGSFSTLEIQRTEQGDSAMYLCASSPRQGWETQYFGPGTRLLVL.

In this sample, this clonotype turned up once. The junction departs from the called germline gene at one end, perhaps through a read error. The CDR3 protein is CASSHTGVGYGYTF. The CDR3 DNA sequence: TGTGCCAGCAGTCATACAGGGGTAGGATATGGCTACACCTTC. The chain combines TRBV10-2 with TRBJ1-2, with 7 bases aligning to TRBD1. CDR3 length: 14 amino acids. Germline CDR1 reads WSHSY; CDR2 reads SAAADI.